Listed here are 9 T cell receptor beta chains from one sample, sequenced in a study of shared clonotypes between healthy human individuals (dated by TCRdb to the early 2020s). Receptors were amplified or captured by the immunoSEQ multiplex PCR assay. TCRdb retrieved this table from immuneACCESS and kept in-frame rearrangements only. Not all clones are present; in checked studies, unresolved V genes account for under half, and no reason is known for the remainder. The sample records roughly 1,800,000 clones, about 95% of which are singletons. The top ten clonotypes cover 1% to 1.5% of the sample. For the CD8 naive samples, CD45RO-negative cells were positively selected for CCR7, yielding a CD45RA+CCR7+ population from which TemRA cells were excluded. Specimen: naive CD8+ T cells sorted from blood. The intended sense of this specimen's cell subset or site label: CD45RA+CCR7+. The receptors derive from a man aged 18 to 30 in good health.

V and J are TRBV27 and TRBJ1-2; 7 nucleotides match TRBD1. The V segment lost 4 bases and the J segment 8 bases; nucleotides outside the gene matches: 10. CDR3 length equals 14 residues. The germline V gene encodes CDR1 MNHEY and CDR2 SMNVEV (reference sequence). The CDR3 is CASSSRVGTEGYTF. The CDR3 DNA reads as TGTGCCAGCAGTTCGAGGGTGGGGACAGAAGGCTACACCTTC.

The V gene is TRBV14, the J gene TRBJ1-2; 7 positions match TRBD1. Looked up from germline, CDR1 is SGHDN and CDR2 is FVKESK. The CDR3 length is 15 residues. V dropped 0 bases and J dropped 3; count of bases not matched to a gene: 4. Here the CDR3 reads CASSQDLTGHYGYTF. CDR3 in DNA: TGTGCCAGCAGCCAAGATCTGACAGGGCACTATGGCTACACCTTC.

This clone was picked up a small number of times. The chain has TRBV6-6 and TRBJ1-1; D gene unclear. CDR3 length: 13 amino acids. Trimming left V 0 bases short and J 3 bases short, with 5 bases between. CDR1 and CDR2 (germline): MNHNY, SVGAGI (reference sequence). Written as DNA, the CDR3 is TGTGCCAGCAGTTACTCTTTGGACACTGAAGCTTTCTTT. This translates into CASSYSLDTEAFF.

The chain carries TRBV5-1 and TRBJ2-1; 9 bases are shared with TRBD1. Germline trimming cut 4 bases from V and 7 bases from J; bases unmatched to any gene: 9. CDR3 length: 15 amino acids. Germline V gives CDR1 SGHRS, CDR2 YFSETQ. The CDR3: CASSPSGTGRNEQFF. The DNA of the CDR3 is TGCGCCAGCAGCCCGTCCGGGACAGGGAGGAATGAGCAGTTCTTC.

This chain joins TRBV6-1 and TRBJ2-1, with D unresolved. The germline CDR1 and CDR2 sequences are MNHNS and SASEGT. Trimming stripped 4 bases from V and 7 bases from J, with 2 bases between. The CDR3 loop spans 10 amino acids. The CDR3 DNA sequence: TGTGCCAGCAGTGTTAATGAGCAGTTCTTC. Residues: CASSVNEQFF.

V and J are TRBV30 and TRBJ1-2; maybe TRBD1 (5 bases). The CDR3 is 13 residues long. Trimming took off 4 bases at V and 6 bases at J, with 15 bases between the two ends. Germline CDR1 GTSNPN, CDR2 SVGIG (reference sequence). CDR3 residues: CAWTIQGGNGYTF. The CDR3 DNA sequence: TGTGCCTGGACTATCCAGGGAGGAAATGGCTACACCTTC.

Regarding this clone: The identical CDR3 is also encoded by other nucleotide sequences in the sample. The V gene is TRBV28, the J gene TRBJ2-7; D call uncertain. The germline V gene encodes CDR1 MDHEN and CDR2 SYDVKM. The CDR3 has 13 amino acids. The germline V and J ends were trimmed by 1 base and 1 base, with 5 bases remaining between them. The CDR3 DNA is TGTGCCAGCAGTTTATTGGGGTCCTACGAGCAGTACTTC. The encoded protein is CASSLLGSYEQYF.

This rearrangement joins TRBV27 to TRBJ2-2; D possibly corresponds to TRBD2 (7 bases). Between the trimmed V and J ends, which lost 8 bases and 0 bases, there was a span of 22 bases. The CDR3 loop spans 18 amino acids. CDR1 is MNHEY and CDR2 is SMNVEV in the germline V gene (reference sequence). CDR3 coding DNA: TGTGCCAGCTCCTCGAGGGGGGGGCCATACGCGAACACCGGGGAGCTGTTTTTT. Translation: CASSSRGGPYANTGELFF.

The gene calls are TRBV9 and TRBJ2-5, with D perhaps assigned TRBD1 or TRBD2 (5 bases each). Trimming took off 3 bases at V and 1 base at J, with 16 bases between the two ends. The length of the CDR3 is 16 residues. Germline CDR1 reads SGDLS; CDR2 reads YYNGEE. The CDR3 spells CASSGYRDGIQETQYF. CDR3 DNA sequence: TGTGCCAGCAGCGGATACCGGGACGGAATCCAAGAGACCCAGTACTTC.